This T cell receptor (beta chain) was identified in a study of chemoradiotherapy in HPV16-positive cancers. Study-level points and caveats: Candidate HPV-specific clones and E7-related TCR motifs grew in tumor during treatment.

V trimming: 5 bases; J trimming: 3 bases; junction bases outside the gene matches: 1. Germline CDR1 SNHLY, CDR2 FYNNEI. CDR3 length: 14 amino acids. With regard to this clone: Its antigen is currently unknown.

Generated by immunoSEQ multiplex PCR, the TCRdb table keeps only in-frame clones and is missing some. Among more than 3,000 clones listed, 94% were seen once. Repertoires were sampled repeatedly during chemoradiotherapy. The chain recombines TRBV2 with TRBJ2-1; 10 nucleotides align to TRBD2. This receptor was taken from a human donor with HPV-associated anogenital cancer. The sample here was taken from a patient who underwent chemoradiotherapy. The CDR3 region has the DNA TGTGCCAGCAGTTCTAGCGGGAGCTACAATGAGCAGTTCTTC. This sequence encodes CASSSSGSYNEQFF.